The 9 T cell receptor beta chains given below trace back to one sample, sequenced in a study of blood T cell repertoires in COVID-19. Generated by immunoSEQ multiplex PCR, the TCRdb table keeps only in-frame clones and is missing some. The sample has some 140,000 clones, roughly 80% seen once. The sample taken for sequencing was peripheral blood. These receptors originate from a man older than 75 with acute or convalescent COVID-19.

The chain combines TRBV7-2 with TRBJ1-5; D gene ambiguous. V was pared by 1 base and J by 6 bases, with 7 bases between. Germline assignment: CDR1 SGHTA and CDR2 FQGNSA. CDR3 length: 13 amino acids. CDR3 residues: CASSLGEGQPQHF. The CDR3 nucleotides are TGTGCCAGCAGCTTAGGAGAGGGTCAGCCCCAGCATTTT. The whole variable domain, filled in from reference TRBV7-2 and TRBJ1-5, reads GAGVSQSPSNKVTEKGKDVELRCDPISGHTALYWYRQSLGQGLEFLIYFQGNSAPDKSGLPSDRFSAERTGGSVSTLTIQRTQQEDSAVYLCASSLGEGQPQHFGDGTRLSIL.

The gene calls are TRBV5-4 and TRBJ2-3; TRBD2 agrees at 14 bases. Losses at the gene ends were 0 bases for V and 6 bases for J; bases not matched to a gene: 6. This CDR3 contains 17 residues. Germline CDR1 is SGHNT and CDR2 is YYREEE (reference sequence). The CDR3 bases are TGTGCCAGCAGCTTGGGGGGACTAGCGGGGGCACAGGATACGCAGTATTTT. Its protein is CASSLGGLAGAQDTQYF.

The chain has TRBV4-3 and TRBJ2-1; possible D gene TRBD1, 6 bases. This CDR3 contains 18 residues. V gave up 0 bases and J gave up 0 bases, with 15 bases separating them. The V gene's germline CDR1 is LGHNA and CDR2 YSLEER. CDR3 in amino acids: CASSQDPYRASSYNEQFF. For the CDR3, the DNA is TGCGCCAGCAGCCAAGATCCCTACAGGGCCAGCTCCTACAATGAGCAGTTCTTC.

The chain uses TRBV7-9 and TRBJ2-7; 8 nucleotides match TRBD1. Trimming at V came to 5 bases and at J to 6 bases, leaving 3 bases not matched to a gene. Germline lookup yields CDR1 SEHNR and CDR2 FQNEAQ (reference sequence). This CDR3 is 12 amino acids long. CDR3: CASSPDRGEQYV. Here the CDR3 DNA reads TGTGCCAGCAGCCCAGACAGGGGCGAGCAGTACGTC.

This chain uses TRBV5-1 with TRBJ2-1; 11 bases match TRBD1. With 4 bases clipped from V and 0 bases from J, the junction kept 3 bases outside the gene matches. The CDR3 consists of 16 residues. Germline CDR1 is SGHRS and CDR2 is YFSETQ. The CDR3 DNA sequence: TGCGCCAGCAGCGCCGGACAGGGGGCCTCCTACAATGAGCAGTTCTTC. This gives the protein CASSAGQGASYNEQFF. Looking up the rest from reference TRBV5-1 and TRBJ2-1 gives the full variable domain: KAGVTQTPRYLIKTRGQQVTLSCSPISGHRSVSWYQQTPGQGLQFLFEYFSETQRNKGNFPGRFSGRQFSNSRSEMNVSTLELGDSALYLCASSAGQGASYNEQFFGPGTRLTVL.

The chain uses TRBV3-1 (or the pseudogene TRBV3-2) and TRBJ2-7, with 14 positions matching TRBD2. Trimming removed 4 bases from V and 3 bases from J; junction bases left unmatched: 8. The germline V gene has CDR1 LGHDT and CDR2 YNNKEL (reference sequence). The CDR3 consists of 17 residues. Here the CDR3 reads CASSRSGTSGGIYEQYF. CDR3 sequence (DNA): TGTGCCAGCAGCCGATCCGGGACTAGCGGGGGTATCTACGAGCAGTACTTC.

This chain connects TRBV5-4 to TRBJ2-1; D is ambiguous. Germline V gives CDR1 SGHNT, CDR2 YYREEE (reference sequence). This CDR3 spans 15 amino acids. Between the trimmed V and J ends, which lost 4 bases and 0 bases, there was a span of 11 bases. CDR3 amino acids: CASSPPKSSYNEQFF. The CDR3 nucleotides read TGTGCCAGCAGCCCCCCCAAGAGCTCCTACAATGAGCAGTTCTTC. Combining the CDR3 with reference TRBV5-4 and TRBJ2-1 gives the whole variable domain ETGVTQSPTHLIKTRGQQVTLRCSSQSGHNTVSWYQQALGQGPQFIFQYYREEENGRGNFPPRFSGLQFPNYSSELNVNALELDDSALYLCASSPPKSSYNEQFFGPGTRLTVL.

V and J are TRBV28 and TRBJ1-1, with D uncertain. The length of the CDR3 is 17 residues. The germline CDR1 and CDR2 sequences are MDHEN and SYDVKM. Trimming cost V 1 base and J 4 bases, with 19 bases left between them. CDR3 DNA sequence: TGTGCCAGCAGTTTATTGGGTGTCGGGGAATTCGGCACTGAAGCTTTCTTT. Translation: CASSLLGVGEFGTEAFF.

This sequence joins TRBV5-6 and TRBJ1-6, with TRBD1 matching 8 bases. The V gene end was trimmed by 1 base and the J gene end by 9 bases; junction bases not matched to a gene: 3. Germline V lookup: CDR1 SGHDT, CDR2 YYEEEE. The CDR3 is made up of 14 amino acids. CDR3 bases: TGTGCCAGCAGCTTGTCCGACAGGGGTTCACCCCTCCACTTT. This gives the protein CASSLSDRGSPLHF.